These 30 T cell receptor beta chains originate from one sample sequenced in a study of T cells in Graves' hyperthyroidism and ophthalmopathy. Researchers amplified the TCR beta CDR3 regions from RNA transcripts. Primed by the HTBI set, a first-round RT-PCR was run on the TCR CDR3. TCRdb itself ran the multiplex PCR reads through MiXCR, one entry per CDR3 protein. The sample has 400,000 or so distinct CDR3 sequences, approximately 14% seen once. The sample was blood. The receptors here all came from a woman in her 30s with Graves' ophthalmopathy.

In its sample, this clonotype was seen many times. V is TRBV28 and J is TRBJ2-7; D is unresolved. Trimming took 5 bases from V and 4 from J, leaving 9 bases between them. The CDR3 runs 12 residues. CDR1 and CDR2 from the germline V gene are MDHEN and SYDVKM. For the CDR3, the DNA is TGTGCCAGCAGTCGAACATCATACGAGCAGTACTTC. It codes for CASSRTSYEQYF.

This clonotype showed up just once. The chain recombines TRBV7-6 with TRBJ1-5; no definite D call. This CDR3 contains 15 residues. Germline V gene sequence: CDR1 SGHVS, CDR2 FNYEAQ. Deletions cut 1 base from V and 3 bases from J, with 10 bases between. CDR3 amino acids: CASSLGKSLNQPQHF. The CDR3 region has the DNA TGTGCCAGCAGCTTAGGGAAATCCCTCAATCAGCCCCAGCATTTT.

This clonotype was seen repeatedly, ten times or more. V usage is TRBV5-1 and J usage is TRBJ2-3, with a possible D match to TRBD2 (5 bases). The CDR3 consists of 16 residues. CDR1 is SGHRS and CDR2 is YFSETQ in the germline V gene. V dropped 4 bases and J dropped 1 base, with 16 bases sitting between them. The CDR3, as DNA: TGCGCCAGCAGCCCTGGACTCACGCACCGCACAGATACGCAGTATTTT. As protein: CASSPGLTHRTDTQYF.

In its sample, this clonotype was seen many times. The chain uses TRBV25-1 and TRBJ2-2; 7 positions agree with TRBD1. The CDR3 contains 15 residues. Germline lookup yields CDR1 MGHDK and CDR2 SYGVNS. V lost 5 bases to trimming and J lost 6 bases; unmatched junction nucleotides: 9. The CDR3 reads CASSLEGARAGELFF. In DNA form, the CDR3 reads TGTGCCAGCAGTCTAGAGGGGGCGCGGGCCGGGGAGCTGTTTTTT.

The chain combines TRBV5-5 with TRBJ2-1, with TRBD2 identical over 10 bases. The CDR3 covers 17 residues. V lost 0 bases, J lost 6 bases, and 9 bases stayed unmatched. Germline V gene lookup returns CDR1 SGHKS and CDR2 YYEKEE (reference sequence). CDR3 nucleotides: TGTGCCAGCAGCTTGGCGGCCGGTCTAGCGGGGGCCAATGAGCAGTTCTTC. It yields the protein CASSLAAGLAGANEQFF.

This clonotype was detected many times. This chain connects TRBV20-1 to TRBJ1-2, with 9 bases lining up with TRBD1. Trimming took 1 base from V and 5 from J; bases not matched to a gene: 5. Germline CDR1 reads DFQATT; CDR2 reads SNEGSKA (reference sequence). The CDR3 length is 14 residues. CDR3 region: CSARAQDRGYGYTF. DNA of the CDR3: TGCAGTGCTAGAGCCCAGGACAGGGGTTATGGCTACACCTTC.

This clonotype was seen only a few times. A much larger clone sits a single nucleotide away, making a read error possible. The chain links TRBV7-2 to TRBJ2-5; 8 bases match TRBD1. This CDR3 comprises 14 residues. Germline values: CDR1 SGHTA, CDR2 FQGNSA. The CDR3 nucleotides read TGTGTCAGCAGCCTCGACAGGGGTCGTCAGACCCAGTACTTC. As protein: CVSSLDRGRQTQYF.

J is TRBJ1-2 and V is TRBV19; D unclear. The CDR3 contains 12 residues. The germline V gene has CDR1 LNHDA and CDR2 SQIVND (reference sequence). V dropped 5 bases and J dropped 8 bases, with 12 bases sitting between them. For the CDR3, the DNA is TGTGCCAGTAGTGACCAAGCGGAAGGCTACACCTTC. The encoded protein is CASSDQAEGYTF.

In its sample, this clonotype was seen a few times. This sequence joins TRBV12-5 and TRBJ2-1, with D hard to call. Germline V lookup: CDR1 LGHNT, CDR2 FRNRAP. The CDR3 extends over 11 amino acids. Trimming took 6 bases from V and 12 from J, leaving 12 bases between them. The CDR3 spells CASGSGHWQFF. Here the CDR3 DNA reads TGTGCTAGTGGCTCCGGCCACTGGCAGTTCTTC.

This clonotype was counted at least ten times. This sequence joins TRBV9 and TRBJ2-7; perhaps TRBD1 as D (5 bases). CDR3 length: 14 residues. With 0 bases removed from V and 6 bases from J, the gap between germline ends came to 13 bases. In germline, CDR1 is SGDLS, CDR2 YYNGEE. CDR3 loop: CASSVAAGMTEQYF. The CDR3 DNA follows: TGTGCCAGCAGCGTAGCTGCAGGGATGACCGAGCAGTACTTC.

This clonotype was detected many times. The chain has TRBV20-1 and TRBJ2-7, with D uncertain. The CDR3 sequence is 14 residues long. Germline lookup yields CDR1 DFQATT and CDR2 SNEGSKA (reference sequence). The ends were cut back, 2 bases at V and 0 bases at J, with 11 bases in the middle. The CDR3 nucleotides read TGCAGTGCTAGACGATCGACAAGCTCCTACGAGCAGTACTTC. It is translated as CSARRSTSSYEQYF.

This clonotype was recorded a few times. This chain uses TRBV6-1 with TRBJ1-5, with a tentative D call TRBD1 (6 bases). This CDR3 is built from 13 residues. V was cut by 7 bases and J by 3 bases, with 10 bases left in between. Germline values: CDR1 MNHNS, CDR2 SASEGT. The CDR3 sequence: CASTQGSNQPQHF. Written as DNA, the CDR3 is TGTGCCAGCACACAGGGTTCCAATCAGCCCCAGCATTTT.

This clonotype was recorded many times. This chain connects TRBV24-1 to TRBJ1-2; D gene ambiguous. This CDR3 is 15 amino acids long. The germline V and J ends were trimmed by 2 bases and 4 bases, with 13 bases remaining between them. Germline CDR1 is KGHDR and CDR2 is SFDVKD. The chain's CDR3 is CATSDSGNLAYGYTF. As DNA, the CDR3 is TGTGCCACCAGTGATTCGGGTAACCTCGCCTATGGCTACACCTTC.

This clonotype has a count of ten or more. The CDR3: CASRVTGIGTGELFF. The CDR3 bases are TGTGCCAGCAGGGTTACAGGGATTGGAACCGGGGAGCTGTTTTTT. The genes are TRBV28 and TRBJ2-2, with D maybe TRBD1 (6 bases). The V and J ends lost 6 bases and 5 bases respectively, with 16 bases between them. The CDR3 runs to 15 residues. Germline-derived CDR1 and CDR2 are MDHEN and SYDVKM.

The V and J genes are TRBV11-2 and TRBJ2-7; D perhaps matches TRBD2 (6 bases). V was shortened by 7 bases and J by 3 bases, with 22 bases between the two germline ends. The CDR3 has 16 residues. CDR1 and CDR2 (germline): SGHAT, FQNNGV. The CDR3: CASKPDPGRGFYEQYF. The CDR3 bases are TGTGCCAGCAAACCTGACCCGGGACGGGGGTTCTACGAGCAGTACTTC.

This clonotype was seen many times. The chain employs TRBV9 and TRBJ2-7; 13 nucleotides line up with TRBD2. The CDR3 extends over 15 amino acids. V shed 4 bases and J 5 bases; nucleotides not matched to a gene: 6. From germline, CDR1 is SGDLS and CDR2 YYNGEE. The CDR3 DNA is TGTGCCAGCAGCCCACCGGGACTAGCGGGGCACGAGCAGTACTTC. Residues: CASSPPGLAGHEQYF.

The J gene is TRBJ2-5, the V gene TRBV4-2; the D call may be TRBD1 or TRBD2 (5 bases each). This CDR3 contains 14 residues. The germline gives CDR1 LGHNA, CDR2 YNFKEQ. The V gene lost 2 bases and the J gene lost 4 bases, with 11 bases spanning the gap. CDR3 nucleotides: TGTGCCAGCAGCCAATTTACAGGAGGAGAGACCCAGTACTTC. It encodes CASSQFTGGETQYF.

This clonotype was detected ten times or more. The J gene is TRBJ1-3, the V gene TRBV6-1; perhaps TRBD1 as D (5 bases). The CDR3 runs 16 residues. Trimming took 4 bases from V and 0 from J, leaving 13 bases between them. Germline V gives CDR1 MNHNS, CDR2 SASEGT. Here the CDR3 reads CASSAVTVISGNTIYF. The CDR3 DNA is TGTGCCAGCAGTGCGGTGACAGTTATCTCTGGAAACACCATATATTTT.

A word on this clonotype: This may arise from a read error, as a much more abundant clone is one base away. J is TRBJ2-1 and V is TRBV11-3; TRBD2 agrees at 7 bases. Germline values: CDR1 SGHNT, CDR2 YENEEA. There are 19 residues in the CDR3. The CDR3 sequence is CASSLDRGMTSRGENEQLF. The CDR3 region has the DNA TGTGCCAGCAGCTTAGATCGTGGAATGACTAGCCGGGGCGAGAATGAGCAGCTCTTC.

The chain uses TRBV4-1 and TRBJ1-2; D possibly corresponds to TRBD1 (5 bases). Trimming took 4 bases from V and 4 from J, leaving 16 bases between them. CDR3 length: 15 amino acids. Germline V gives CDR1 MGHRA, CDR2 YSYEKL. CDR3 region: CASSRSRDGPYGYTF. CDR3 in DNA: TGCGCCAGCAGCCGATCCAGGGACGGACCCTATGGCTACACCTTC.

This clonotype has a count of ten or more. J is TRBJ2-7 and V is TRBV20-1, with D perhaps being TRBD1 or TRBD2 (6 bases each). The length of the CDR3 is 12 residues. Trimming cost V 3 bases and J 5 bases, with 11 bases left between them. Per the germline V gene, CDR1 is DFQATT and CDR2 is SNEGSKA (reference sequence). CDR3 DNA sequence: TGCAGTGCTAGTTTAGGGGGGCACGAGCAGTACTTC. Its translation is CSASLGGHEQYF.

This clonotype came up a few times. The chain couples TRBV19 to TRBJ2-7, with a weak D call TRBD1 (6 bases). Germline assignment: CDR1 LNHDA and CDR2 SQIVND (reference sequence). The V and J ends lost 8 bases and 2 bases respectively, with 13 bases between them. This CDR3 region has 13 residues. The CDR3 protein is CASAGTYPYEQYF. The CDR3 nucleotides are TGTGCCAGTGCCGGGACATACCCCTACGAGCAGTACTTC.

The chain uses TRBV6-1 and TRBJ2-7; D is uncertain. Germline loops: CDR1 MNHNS, CDR2 SASEGT. Between the trimmed V and J ends, which lost 2 bases and 0 bases, there was a span of 8 bases. The CDR3 covers 14 residues. Here the CDR3 reads CASSEYNNSYEQYF. In DNA form, the CDR3 reads TGTGCCAGCAGTGAATATAACAACTCCTACGAGCAGTACTTC.

This clonotype appeared a few times. This rearrangement joins TRBV12-3 or TRBV12-4 to TRBJ2-2; D may be TRBD1 or TRBD2 (6 bases each). CDR3 length: 17 residues. Trimming cost V 6 bases and J 0 bases, with 17 bases left between them. CDR3 sequence reads: CASSGGPRVANTGELFF. The CDR3 region has the DNA TGTGCCAGCAGCGGGGGCCCTAGAGTCGCGAACACCGGGGAGCTGTTTTTT.

This clonotype was detected ten times or more. The chain has TRBV7-9 and TRBJ1-2; tentative D call: TRBD1 (6 bases). CDR1 is SEHNR, CDR2 FQNEAQ, per germline (reference sequence). V was clipped by 0 bases and J by 4 bases, with 12 bases between them. CDR3 size: 15 residues. In DNA, the CDR3 is TGTGCCAGCAGCTTAGCTGGGGGGGGGCTCTATGGCTACACCTTC. Its translation: CASSLAGGGLYGYTF. The whole variable domain, remainder taken from reference TRBV7-9 and TRBJ1-2, is DTGVSQNPRHKITKRGQNVTFRCDPISEHNRLYWYRQTLGQGPEFLTYFQNEAQLEKSRLLSDRFSAERPKGSFSTLEIQRTEQGDSAMYLCASSLAGGGLYGYTFGSGTRLTVV.

This clonotype came up many times. V gene TRBV20-1 combines with J gene TRBJ1-1; 10 bases are a match to TRBD1. The CDR3 runs 16 residues. The germline V gene encodes CDR1 DFQATT and CDR2 SNEGSKA (reference sequence). V was pared by 0 bases and J by 6 bases, with 10 bases of the junction left unmatched. CDR3 nucleotides: TGCAGTGCTAGAGATTTCGGGACAGGGGCGGAATCTGAAGCTTTCTTT. It yields the protein CSARDFGTGAESEAFF.

This clonotype was observed at least ten times. The rearrangement joins TRBV3-1 to TRBJ1-5; tentative D call: TRBD1 (5 bases). Trimming shortened V by 4 bases and J by 1 base, and 11 bases separated the two germline ends. The CDR3 is made up of 15 amino acids. In germline, CDR1 is LGHDT, CDR2 YNNKEL (reference sequence). The CDR3 DNA follows: TGTGCCAGCAGCCCAGGGATTACGAGCAATCAGCCCCAGCATTTT. It specifies CASSPGITSNQPQHF.

This rearrangement joins TRBV4-1 to TRBJ2-2; the D is unclear. V lost 4 bases and J lost 7, with 16 bases in between. This CDR3 is built from 15 residues. Germline CDR1 is MGHRA and CDR2 is YSYEKL. CDR3 DNA: TGCGCCAGCAGCCCAAAATACGGGTTCGGCGGGGAGCTGTTTTTT. It yields the protein CASSPKYGFGGELFF.

As DNA, the CDR3 is TGTGCCAGCAGCACAGACAGGGACTCTGGAAACACCATATATTTT. Protein product: CASSTDRDSGNTIYF. The chain uses TRBV7-9 and TRBJ1-3; 7 bases align to TRBD1. There are 15 residues in the CDR3. CDR1 and CDR2 (germline): SEHNR, FQNEAQ (reference sequence). V was clipped by 5 bases and J by 0 bases; unmatched bases: 4. The full variable domain, with the rest looked up from reference TRBV7-9 and TRBJ1-3, is DTGVSQNPRHKITKRGQNVTFRCDPISEHNRLYWYRQTLGQGPEFLTYFQNEAQLEKSRLLSDRFSAERPKGSFSTLEIQRTEQGDSAMYLCASSTDRDSGNTIYFGEGSWLTVV.

This clonotype was picked up many times. The rearrangement links TRBV27 to TRBJ1-2, with D unclear. V gave up 5 bases and J gave up 6 bases, with 16 bases separating them. The germline gives CDR1 MNHEY, CDR2 SMNVEV (reference sequence). The CDR3 extends over 14 amino acids. CDR3 DNA sequence: TGTGCCAGCAGTCTCATCCCCTCTACAGATGGCTACACCTTC. Its protein product is CASSLIPSTDGYTF.